Each of the 14 T cell receptor beta chains below was sequenced from the same sample in a study of PD-1 blockade in classical Hodgkin lymphoma. Using immunoSEQ multiplex PCR, the repertoire was profiled, and TCRdb retains in-frame clones only, with some absent. Of over 60,000 clones in the sample, about 90% were seen once. Time point specified: cycle 4 day 1 (C4D1), after more than five weeks of nivolumab. Exposure to brentuximab vedotin varied, and each patient had relapsed following autologous stem cell transplantation. This specimen consisted of peripheral blood mononuclear cells (PBMCs), obtained before the fourth cycle of nivolumab. The receptor set was obtained from a human donor with classical Hodgkin lymphoma.

This sequence joins TRBV2 and TRBJ1-1; D unclear. This CDR3 contains 13 residues. Between the trimmed V and J ends, which lost 1 base and 1 base, there was a span of 4 bases. Germline CDR1 and CDR2: SNHLY and FYNNEI. Here the CDR3 DNA reads TGTGCCAGCAGTGAAGGCAAGAACACTGAAGCTTTCTTT. Translation: CASSEGKNTEAFF.

The chain is built from TRBV30 and TRBJ2-5; TRBD1 aligns across 10 bases. This CDR3 spans 15 amino acids. Germline lookup yields CDR1 GTSNPN and CDR2 SVGIG (reference sequence). V lost 1 base to trimming and J lost 4 bases; unmatched junction nucleotides: 6. The CDR3 spells CAWSALTGGAETQYF. The DNA for the CDR3 is TGTGCCTGGAGTGCCTTGACAGGGGGCGCAGAGACCCAGTACTTC.

The V call is TRBV6-1, the J call TRBJ2-3, with TRBD1 identical over 8 bases. V shed 6 bases and J 1 base; nucleotides not matched to a gene: 6. The CDR3 extends over 15 amino acids. Germline assignment: CDR1 MNHNS and CDR2 SASEGT. DNA for the CDR3: TGTGCCAGCAGCCTCCTGGGACAGGGCACAGATACGCAGTATTTT. Protein sequence: CASSLLGQGTDTQYF.

The J gene is TRBJ2-5, the V gene TRBV27; D possibly corresponds to TRBD2 (5 bases). This CDR3 spans 16 amino acids. Germline V gene sequence: CDR1 MNHEY, CDR2 SMNVEV (reference sequence). Deletions cut 4 bases from V and 5 bases from J, with 20 bases between. Here the CDR3 reads CASSSGTRHNPETQYF. CDR3 DNA sequence: TGTGCCAGCAGTTCAGGAACTAGACACAACCCGGAGACCCAGTACTTC.

This clone showed up just once. DNA for the CDR3: TGTGCCAGCAGTGATTGGGGCTACGAGCAGTACTTC. It specifies CASSDWGYEQYF. This sequence joins TRBV2 and TRBJ2-5; D is unclear. The DNA end is more similar to TRBJ2-7, so the J call may be wrong. The CDR3 spans 12 residues. CDR1 is SNHLY, CDR2 FYNNEI, per germline.

The chain employs TRBV5-1 and TRBJ2-1, with D possibly matching TRBD1 (5 bases). Germline lookup yields CDR1 SGHRS and CDR2 YFSETQ. The length of the CDR3 is 16 residues. V lost 0 bases, J lost 12 bases, and 22 bases lay in between. This chain's CDR3 is CASSLDGAQGSGGQFF. CDR3 bases: TGCGCCAGCAGCTTGGACGGAGCCCAGGGTTCTGGTGGGCAGTTCTTC.

V usage is TRBV2 and J usage is TRBJ1-4; perhaps TRBD1 as D (6 bases). V was shortened by 8 bases and J by 6 bases, with 13 bases between the two germline ends. The germline V gene encodes CDR1 SNHLY and CDR2 FYNNEI. This CDR3 has 13 amino acids. The CDR3 loop is CASHRERDEKLFF. CDR3 bases: TGTGCCAGCCACAGGGAGCGGGATGAAAAACTGTTTTTT.

The rearrangement joins TRBV19 to TRBJ2-7, with D possibly matching TRBD1 (6 bases). V was trimmed by 4 bases and J by 2 bases, leaving 15 bases between them. This CDR3 is 15 amino acids long. Germline V gene sequence: CDR1 LNHDA, CDR2 SQIVND (reference sequence). CDR3 nucleotide sequence: TGTGCCAGTAGTACCGCCCACAGGGAGACCTACGAGCAGTACTTC. It is translated as CASSTAHRETYEQYF.

V is TRBV5-1 and J is TRBJ2-6; D gene uncertain. Trimming shortened V by 4 bases and J by 2 bases, and 10 bases separated the two germline ends. This CDR3 region has 15 residues. Germline V lookup: CDR1 SGHRS, CDR2 YFSETQ. The CDR3 protein is CASSLQSAGANVLTF. CDR3 DNA sequence: TGCGCCAGCAGCCTCCAGTCGGCTGGGGCCAACGTCCTGACTTTC.

The gene calls are TRBV19 and TRBJ1-1; 7 bases line up with TRBD1. The V gene end was trimmed by 3 bases and the J gene end by 2 bases; junction bases not matched to a gene: 12. The CDR3 spans 17 residues. CDR1 is LNHDA, CDR2 SQIVND, per germline (reference sequence). The CDR3 sequence: CASSIEGRGALNTEAFF. In DNA form, the CDR3 reads TGTGCCAGTAGTATCGAGGGCAGGGGGGCCCTTAACACTGAAGCTTTCTTT.

This chain connects TRBV5-1 to TRBJ1-1, with D hard to call. Germline V gene data show CDR1 as SGHRS and CDR2 as YFSETQ. The CDR3 has 11 amino acids. V lost 5 bases, J lost 6 bases, and 8 bases lay in between. CDR3 sequence: CASREGPEAFF. The CDR3 DNA reads as TGCGCCAGCAGGGAGGGTCCTGAAGCTTTCTTT.

V usage is TRBV29-1 and J usage is TRBJ1-5; D remains unclear. Per the germline V gene, CDR1 is SQVTM and CDR2 is ANQGSEA. The CDR3 contains 13 residues. Trimming took 4 bases from V and 7 from J, leaving 14 bases between them. The CDR3 coding sequence is TGCAGCGTTGGTGAGGAGGGCGGGCAGCCCCAGCATTTT. Translation gives CSVGEEGGQPQHF.

The chain is built from TRBV30 and TRBJ1-1; D gene uncertain. CDR3 length equals 13 residues. V gave up 7 bases and J gave up 3 bases, with 15 bases separating them. Germline V lookup: CDR1 GTSNPN, CDR2 SVGIG (reference sequence). The CDR3 DNA is TGTGCCTCGACCAGGCCAATGGACACTGAAGCTTTCTTT. It is translated as CASTRPMDTEAFF. The full variable domain, with the rest looked up from reference TRBV30 and TRBJ1-1, is SQTIHQWPATLVQPVGSPLSLECTVEGTSNPNLYWYRQAAGRGLQLLFYSVGIGQISSEVPQNLSASRPQDRQFILSSKKLLLSDSGFYLCASTRPMDTEAFFGQGTRLTVV.

This clone showed up just once. V gene TRBV7-9 combines with J gene TRBJ1-6; tentative D call: TRBD1 (5 bases). The CDR3 is 15 residues long. V shed 1 base and J shed 9 bases, with 13 bases lying between them. Germline-derived CDR1 and CDR2 are SEHNR and FQNEAQ (reference sequence). This chain's CDR3 is CASSLVGVVGSPLHF. CDR3 nucleotides: TGTGCCAGCAGCTTAGTAGGGGTAGTAGGTTCACCCCTCCACTTT.